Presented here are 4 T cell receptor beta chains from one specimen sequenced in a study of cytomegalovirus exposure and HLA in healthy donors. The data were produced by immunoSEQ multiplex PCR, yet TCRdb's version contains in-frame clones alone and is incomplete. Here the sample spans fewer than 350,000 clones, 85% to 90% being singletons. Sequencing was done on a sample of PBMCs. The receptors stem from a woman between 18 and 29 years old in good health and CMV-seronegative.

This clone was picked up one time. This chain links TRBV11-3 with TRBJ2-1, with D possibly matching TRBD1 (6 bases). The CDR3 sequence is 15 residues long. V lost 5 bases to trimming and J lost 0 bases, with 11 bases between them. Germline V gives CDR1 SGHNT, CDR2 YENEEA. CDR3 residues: CASSPAGDSYNEQFF. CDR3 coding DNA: TGTGCCAGCAGCCCGGCAGGGGACTCCTACAATGAGCAGTTCTTC.

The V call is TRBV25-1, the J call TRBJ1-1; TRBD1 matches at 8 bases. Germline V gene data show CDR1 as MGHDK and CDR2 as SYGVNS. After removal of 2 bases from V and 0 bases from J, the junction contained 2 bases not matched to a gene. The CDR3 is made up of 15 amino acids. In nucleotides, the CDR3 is TGTGCCAGCAGTGAACAGGGGGCATTGAACACTGAAGCTTTCTTT. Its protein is CASSEQGALNTEAFF.

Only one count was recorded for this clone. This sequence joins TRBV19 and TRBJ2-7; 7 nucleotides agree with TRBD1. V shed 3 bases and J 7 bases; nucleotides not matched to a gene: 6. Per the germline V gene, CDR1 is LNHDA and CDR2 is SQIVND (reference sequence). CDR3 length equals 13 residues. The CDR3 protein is CASSIEGAREQYF. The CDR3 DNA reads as TGTGCCAGTAGTATTGAGGGGGCGAGGGAGCAGTACTTC.

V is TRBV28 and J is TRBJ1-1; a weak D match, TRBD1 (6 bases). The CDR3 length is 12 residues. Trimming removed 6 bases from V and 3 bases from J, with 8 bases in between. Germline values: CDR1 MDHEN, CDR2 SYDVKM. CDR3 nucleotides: TGTGCCAGCAGACGACAGGACACTGAAGCTTTCTTT. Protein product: CASRRQDTEAFF.